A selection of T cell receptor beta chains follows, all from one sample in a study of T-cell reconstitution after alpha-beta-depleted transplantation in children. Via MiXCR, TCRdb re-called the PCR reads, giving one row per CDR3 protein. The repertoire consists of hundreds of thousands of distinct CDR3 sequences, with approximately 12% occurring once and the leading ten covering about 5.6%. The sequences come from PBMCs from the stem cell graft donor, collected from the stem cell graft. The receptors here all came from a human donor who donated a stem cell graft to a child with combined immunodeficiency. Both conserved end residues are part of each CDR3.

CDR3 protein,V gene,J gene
CASSPLNSYEQYF,TRBV6-6,TRBJ2-7
CASSEGTANYGYTF,TRBV2,TRBJ1-2
CASSFPSGVGTDTQYF,TRBV12-3/TRBV12-4,TRBJ2-3
CASATGAVPGELFF,TRBV4-2,TRBJ2-2
CASSATSGVWHEQYF,TRBV5-1,TRBJ2-7
CASSPLKGSPLHF,TRBV4-3,TRBJ1-6
CASMDAGRGTYEQYF,TRBV27,TRBJ2-7
CASSQDHPIGEQYF,TRBV4-3,TRBJ2-7
CASSVAWQQSYEQYF,TRBV9,TRBJ2-7
CATSTGTKNIQYF,TRBV24-1,TRBJ2-4
CSARTTSTDTQYF,TRBV20-1,TRBJ2-3
CSARGVSQGIRTGELFF,TRBV20-1,TRBJ2-2
CATSRDRASSNEQFF,TRBV15,TRBJ2-1
CASSIDLQFYEQYF,TRBV19,TRBJ2-7
CASSFQGEQFF,TRBV7-9,TRBJ2-1
CSGQHQETQYF,TRBV20-1,TRBJ2-5
CASSSRGLGDEKLFF,TRBV12-3/TRBV12-4,TRBJ1-4
CSAITSGGVTDTQYF,TRBV20-1,TRBJ2-3
CSATPSSAGGQETQYF,TRBV20-1,TRBJ2-5
CASSSGDYYGYTF,TRBV12-3/TRBV12-4,TRBJ1-2